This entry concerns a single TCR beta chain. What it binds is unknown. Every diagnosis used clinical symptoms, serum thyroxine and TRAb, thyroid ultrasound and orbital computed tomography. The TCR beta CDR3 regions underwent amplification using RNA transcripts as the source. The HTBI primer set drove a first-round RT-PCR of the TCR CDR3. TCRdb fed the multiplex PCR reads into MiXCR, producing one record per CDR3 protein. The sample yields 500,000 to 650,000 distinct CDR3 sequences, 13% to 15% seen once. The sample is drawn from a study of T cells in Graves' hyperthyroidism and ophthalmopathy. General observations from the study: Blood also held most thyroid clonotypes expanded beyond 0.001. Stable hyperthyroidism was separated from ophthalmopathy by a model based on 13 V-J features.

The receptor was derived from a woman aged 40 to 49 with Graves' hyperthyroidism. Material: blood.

The CDR3, as DNA: TGTGCCAGCAGCTGGACTAGCGGGACGAGCTCCTACGAGCAGTACTTC. This encodes CASSWTSGTSSYEQYF. V usage is TRBV2 and J usage is TRBJ2-7; 12 bases match TRBD2. V lost 6 bases, J lost 0 bases, and 6 bases stayed unmatched. CDR1 SNHLY and CDR2 FYNNEI come from the germline V gene. This CDR3 spans 16 amino acids. Drawing the rest from reference TRBV2 and TRBJ2-7, the complete variable domain is EPEVTQTPSHQVTQMGQEVILRCVPISNHLYFYWYRQILGQKVEFLVSFYNNEISEKSEIFDDQFSVERPDGSNFTLKIRSTKLEDSAMYFCASSWTSGTSSYEQYFGPGTRLTVT.